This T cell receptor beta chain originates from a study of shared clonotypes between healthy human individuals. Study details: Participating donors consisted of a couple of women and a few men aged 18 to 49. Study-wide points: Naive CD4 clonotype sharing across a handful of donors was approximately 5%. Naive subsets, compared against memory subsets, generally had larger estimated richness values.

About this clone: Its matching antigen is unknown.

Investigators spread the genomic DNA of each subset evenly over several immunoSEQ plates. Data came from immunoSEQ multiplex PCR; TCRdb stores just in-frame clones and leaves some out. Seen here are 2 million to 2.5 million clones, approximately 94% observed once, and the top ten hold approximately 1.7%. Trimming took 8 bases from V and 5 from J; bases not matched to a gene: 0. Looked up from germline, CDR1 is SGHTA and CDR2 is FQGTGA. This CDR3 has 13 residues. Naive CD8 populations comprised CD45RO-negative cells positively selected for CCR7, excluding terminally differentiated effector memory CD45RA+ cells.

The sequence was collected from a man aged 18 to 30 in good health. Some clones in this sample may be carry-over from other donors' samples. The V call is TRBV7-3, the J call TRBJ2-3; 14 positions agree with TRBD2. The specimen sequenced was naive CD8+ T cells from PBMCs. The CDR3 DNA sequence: TGTGCCAGCGGACTAGCGGGAGGAGATACGCAGTATTTT. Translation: CASGLAGGDTQYF.